This paragraph reports one TCR beta chain. The data derive from a study of blood T cell repertoires in COVID-19. Study background: Acute and convalescent COVID-19 samples came from the United States, Italy and Spain.

Seattle patients were enrolled while actively infected and followed longitudinally. Only in-frame clones appear in the TCRdb table, and some are missing; sequencing was by immunoSEQ multiplex PCR. The sample has fewer than 250,000 clones, around 89% seen once. The CDR3 loop spans 14 amino acids. V dropped 6 bases and J dropped 0 bases, with 11 bases sitting between them. CDR1 and CDR2 (germline): SGHTA, FQGNSA. This chain connects TRBV7-2 to TRBJ1-1; D not certain. This TCR derives from a young man with COVID-19, enrolled during active disease. The sequenced material came from peripheral blood. CDR3 region: CASRARGVNTEAFF. CDR3 DNA: TGTGCCAGCAGGGCACGGGGAGTGAACACTGAAGCTTTCTTT.